This T cell receptor beta chain was captured in a study of T-cell memory formation after mild COVID-19. This clonotype was seen a handful of times. Its antigen is as yet unknown. Points from the study as a whole: Contracting clones, day 15 to 85, had balanced CD4/CD8, and later expanders favored CD4+.

TCRdb passed the 5' RACE reads through MiXCR, listing each CDR3 protein once. The data show fewer than 200,000 distinct CDR3 sequences, about 22% seen once. Sequencing input: PBMCs or a T cell subset sorted from them (not recorded which). This clonotype was obtained from an adult woman who had mild COVID-19 (a few samples of this study predate the infection). Cell type and time point are not known.

CDR3 DNA: TGTGCCAGCAGTCCGTCAGGGGTGGGCACCGGGGAGCTGTTTTTT. Translating gives CASSPSGVGTGELFF. V and J are TRBV6-5 and TRBJ2-2; TRBD1 is a possible D gene (6 bases). The CDR3 covers 15 residues. Germline CDR1 reads MNHEY; CDR2 reads SVGAGI. V shed 5 bases and J shed 4 bases, with 14 bases lying between them.